Sequencing of this T cell receptor (beta chain) was carried out in a study of blood T cell repertoires in COVID-19 (dated by TCRdb to 2020 to 2022). Regarding the complete study: Samples from collaborators originated in the United States, Italy and Spain and spanned both the acute and convalescent phases of COVID-19. Sample metadata almost always included a de-identified subject ID, COVID-19 status, age in years and sex. Subjects who had been exposed to COVID-19, were actively infected with it, or had recovered from it provided the deeply sampled blood TCRbeta repertoires that made up the dataset. The prospective study material was composed of cDNA or gDNA derived from T cells, B-cell-depleted T cells, or PBMCs. The repertoires were released in a freely available public database intended as a resource for research on the immune response to SARS-CoV-2. Where available, HLA class I and class II types were obtained from metadata supplied by the sample provider rather than from assay-based typing. Samples came from the ongoing ImmuneRACE study (first 160 participants) plus 1,254 subjects from 6 global collaborators. The investigation overall reported the following: The amount of clinical and demographic metadata varied by source and participant and was provided uncurated.

Via the germline V gene (reference sequence), CDR1 is WNHNN and CDR2 SYGVQD. The CDR3 goes from the cysteine to the phenylalanine over 17 residues. Just the 51-base CDR3 DNA is kept, in frame starting at base 1. Ends trimmed: V by 2 bases, J by 2 bases; bases unmatched to a gene: 11. TCRbeta CDR3 regions were amplified from genomic DNA by means of the immunoSEQ Assay, a bias-controlled multiplex PCR. In the original analysis: Within the assay, amplification of reference gene primers was used to estimate how many nucleated cells each sample contained. Sequence reads were collapsed and filtered to measure the absolute abundance of every unique TCRbeta CDR3 rearrangement. Productive Simpson clonality was computed per sample as the square root of Simpson's diversity index over productive rearrangements. This is the immuneACCESS table as TCRdb keeps it, with only in-frame sequences that have V and J called. A part of the clones is gone; compared with another copy, unresolved V genes explain less than half, and the rest is unexplained. The V and J calls and clone size are taken from that table; D and trimming were inferred from the DNA. The sample data list about 220,000 clones, and more than 70% of these were observed just once. About 3.6% of the sample is in the top ten clones.

The collaborating institutions used their own protocols to collect whole blood in K2EDTA tubes. For TCRbeta analysis, collaborators shipped samples as frozen whole blood, isolated PBMCs, or DNA extracted from either of those sample types. As to this clone: The antigen it binds to is not known. The record has no base qualities; no much larger clone is one base away.

Recombination connected TRBV10-1 to TRBJ2-5; 7 middle bases align to TRBD1. The sample taken for sequencing was peripheral blood. This TCR was recovered from a woman older than 75 with acute or convalescent COVID-19. The CDR3 here reads CASSEQDDRETQETQYF. Here is the DNA: TGCGCCAGCAGTGAGCAGGACGACAGGGAGACTCAAGAGACCCAGTACTTC.